Only a few counts were recorded for the clone carrying this TCR beta chain. Living in under 30 US areas, the participants were between roughly 18 and 90 years of age. In assigning cohorts, the study relied on participant-reported clinical history. The data stem from a study of blood T cell repertoires in COVID-19. The wider study: The United States, Italy and Spain supplied acute and convalescent COVID-19 samples.

Germline lookup yields CDR1 SGHRS and CDR2 YFSETQ. The CDR3 has 14 amino acids. V shed 0 bases and J shed 2 bases, with 8 bases lying between them. Produced via immunoSEQ multiplex PCR; TCRdb's table is partial and in-frame only. The table has 150,000 to 200,000 clones, 65% to 90% seen once. Sequenced: PBMCs or T cells enriched from blood (not recorded which). The receptor's source is a woman aged 55-69 years with acute COVID-19. The chain employs TRBV5-1 and TRBJ2-5; tentatively, D is TRBD2 (6 bases). DNA of the CDR3: TGCGCCAGCAGCTTGGCCGGAGGGCAAGAGACCCAGTACTTC. It yields the protein CASSLAGGQETQYF.